Sequencing of this TCR beta chain was carried out in a study of T cells after yellow fever vaccination (dated by TCRdb to 2018 to 2020). Study-level background: The SMART-Seq v4 Ultra Low Input RNA kit was used to prepare libraries from fractions with low cell numbers. The cohort comprised two healthy male donors, one aged 18 to 29 and one aged 30 to 40 years. To track T-cell clones before and after primary and booster YFV17D yellow fever vaccination, bulk TCR alpha and beta repertoires were sequenced longitudinally. Blood samples were taken at several timepoints before and after primary and secondary immunization, and bulk PBMC replicates and cell subsets were isolated.

The V end gives up 6 bases and the J end 5 bases, leaving 5 bases in the junction not matched to a gene. The CDR3 holds 13 amino acids from the cysteine to the valine. Only CDR3 DNA remains: 39 bases, in frame from the first base. The CDR1 and CDR2 encoded by the germline V gene are MDHEN and SYDVKM. This clonotype was recorded a few times. Its antigen is not yet known. No much larger clone exists at a distance of one base, and base qualities are not known. Here is what the overall study found, with its caveats: A small fraction of clonotypes appeared in both the CD4 and CD8 compartments, likely as a result of convergent recombination. Computational filtering was needed because FACS-sorted repertoires could contain abundant contaminating clonotypes from the bulk population. Compared with the primary T-cell response, the secondary T-cell response was faster but weaker, reaching its peak on day 5 rather than on day 15. Because the study included only a couple of donors, the extent to which the findings can be generalized is limited. Most clones expanded after primary vaccination (almost 97% of CD4 and approximately 90% of CD8) were re-detected after the booster, suggesting that broad memory maintenance occurred.

TCR cDNA was made using 5'RACE template switching, a step that added a universal primer site and unique molecular identifiers. Priming of cDNA synthesis was performed from both the TCR alpha and TCR beta constant segments. Libraries were amplified in two PCR steps, with sample barcodes and sequencing adapters added in the second step. Sequencing of libraries was done on Illumina HiSeq 2500 (2x100 bp) or NovaSeq (2x150 bp). In the original analysis: Demultiplexing of reads and collapsing into UMI consensus sequences were performed with MIGEC, and V(D)J alignment was carried out with MiXCR. Clonotypes responding to the vaccine were identified with edgeR on replicate PBMC samples, with the criteria of FDR below 0.01 and a log2 fold change above 5 up to day 15. Bulk clonotypes were assigned CD4 or CD8 identity according to which sequenced CD4 or CD8 repertoire held them at higher abundance. Using fastp at Q25 and MiXCR, TCRdb reprocessed the public reads and kept productive beta chains. Duplicate CDR3 protein sequences are folded into a single record with the most common DNA and genes. The V and J calls shown here were made by TCRdb, not taken from the authors' results. Present in this sample are more than 450,000 distinct CDR3 sequences, around a fifth of which were seen just once. The top ten clones comprise roughly a sixth of the sample.

The treatment or condition label here, explained by the study, means: live attenuated yellow fever vaccine strain. At each blood-draw timepoint, two biological replicates of bulk PBMCs were obtained. PBMCs were isolated from peripheral blood using a standard Ficoll-Paque protocol. RNA was extracted with TriZol from bulk PBMCs, CD4 and CD8 fractions, and dextramer-positive and dextramer-negative fractions. Material: PBMCs, obtained less than 25 days after the first yellow fever vaccination. Here the chain combines TRBV28 and TRBJ2-7, and TRBD1 aligns with 9 junction nucleotides. The clonotype originates from a man aged 18 to 30 who received the YFV17D yellow fever vaccine. The nucleotide sequence reads as follows: TGTGCCAGCAGGGGGACAGGGTCCCACGAGCAGTACGTC. Its translation reads: CASRGTGSHEQYV.